The clone carrying this T cell receptor (beta chain) was counted between two and nine times. Compared with germline, one end of the junction differs, possibly owing to a read error. This specimen belongs to a study of blood T cells in healthy people across ages. The authors ran a second PCR of 7 to 11 cycles using a sample-barcoded 5' primer and a J-beta primer mix. A template-switch adaptor that had 12 random nucleotides put a tag on each cDNA molecule. Each CDR3 protein gets one entry after TCRdb re-called the 5' RACE reads with MiXCR. The profile shows hundreds of thousands of distinct CDR3 sequences, about 25% of them singletons. The CDR3 is 15 amino acids. CDR1 and CDR2 from the germline V gene are SGHTA and FQGNSA. The same data also contributed to another study, on T cells of mothers and their children. From that study: The authors identified no persistent microchimeric T cell clones.

The source material was blood. This TCR was sampled from a boy aged 5-17 years in good health. V and J are TRBV7-2 and TRBJ2-2; TRBD2 matches at 9 bases. The CDR3 DNA is TGTGCCAGCATAGAGCGGGGGGCGAACACCAGGGAGCTGTTTTTT. Its translation: CASIERGANTRELFF.